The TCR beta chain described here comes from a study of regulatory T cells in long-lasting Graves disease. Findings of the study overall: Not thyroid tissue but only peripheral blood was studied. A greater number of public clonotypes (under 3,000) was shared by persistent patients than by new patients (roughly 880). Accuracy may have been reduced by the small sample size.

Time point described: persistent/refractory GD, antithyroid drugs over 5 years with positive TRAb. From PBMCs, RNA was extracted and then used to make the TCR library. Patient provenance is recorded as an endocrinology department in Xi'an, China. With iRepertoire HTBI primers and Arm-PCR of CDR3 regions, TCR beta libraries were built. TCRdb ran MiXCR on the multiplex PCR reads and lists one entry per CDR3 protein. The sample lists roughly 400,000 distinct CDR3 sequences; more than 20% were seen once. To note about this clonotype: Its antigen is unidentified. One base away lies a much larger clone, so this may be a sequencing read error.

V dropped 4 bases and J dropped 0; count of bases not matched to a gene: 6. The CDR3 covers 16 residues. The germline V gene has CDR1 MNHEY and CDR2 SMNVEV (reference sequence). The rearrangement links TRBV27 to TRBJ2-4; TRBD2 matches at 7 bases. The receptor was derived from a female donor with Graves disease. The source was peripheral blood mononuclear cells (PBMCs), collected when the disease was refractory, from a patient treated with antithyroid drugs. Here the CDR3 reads CASSSELAVAKNIQYF. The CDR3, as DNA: TGTGCCAGCAGTTCTGAGCTAGCGGTAGCCAAAAACATTCAGTACTTC.